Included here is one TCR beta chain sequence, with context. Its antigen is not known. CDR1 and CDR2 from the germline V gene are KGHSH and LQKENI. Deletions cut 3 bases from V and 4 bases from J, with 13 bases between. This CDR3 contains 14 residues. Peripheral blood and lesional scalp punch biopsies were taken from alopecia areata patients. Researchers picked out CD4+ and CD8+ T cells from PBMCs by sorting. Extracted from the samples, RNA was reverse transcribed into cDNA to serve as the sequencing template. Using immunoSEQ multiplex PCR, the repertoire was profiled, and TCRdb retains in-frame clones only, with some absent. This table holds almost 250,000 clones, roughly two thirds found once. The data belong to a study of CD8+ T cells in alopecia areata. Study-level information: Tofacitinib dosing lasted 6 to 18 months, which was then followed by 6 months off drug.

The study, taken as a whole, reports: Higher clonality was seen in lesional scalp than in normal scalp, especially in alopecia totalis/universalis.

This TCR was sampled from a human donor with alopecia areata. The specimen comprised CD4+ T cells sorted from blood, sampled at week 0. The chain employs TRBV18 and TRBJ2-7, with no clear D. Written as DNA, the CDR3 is TGTGCCAGCTCACCTGGACGAAACCAATACGAGCAGTACTTC. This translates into CASSPGRNQYEQYF.